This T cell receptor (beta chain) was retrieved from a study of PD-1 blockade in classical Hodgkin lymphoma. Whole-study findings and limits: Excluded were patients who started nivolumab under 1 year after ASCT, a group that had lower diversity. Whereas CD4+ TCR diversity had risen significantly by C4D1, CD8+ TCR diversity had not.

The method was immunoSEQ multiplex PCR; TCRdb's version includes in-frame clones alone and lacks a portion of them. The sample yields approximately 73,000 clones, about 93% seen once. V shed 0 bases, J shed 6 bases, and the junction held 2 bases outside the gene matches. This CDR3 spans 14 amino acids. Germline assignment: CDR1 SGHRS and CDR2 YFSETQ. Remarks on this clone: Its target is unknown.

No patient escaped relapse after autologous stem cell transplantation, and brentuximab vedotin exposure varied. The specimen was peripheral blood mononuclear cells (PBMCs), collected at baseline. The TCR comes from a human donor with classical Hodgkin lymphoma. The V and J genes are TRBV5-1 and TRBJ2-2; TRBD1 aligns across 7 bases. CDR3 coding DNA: TGCGCCAGCAGCTTGGCCCAGGGGGCCGGGGAGCTGTTTTTT. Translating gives CASSLAQGAGELFF.